This T cell receptor (beta chain) derives from a study of OX40 agonist ivuxolimab in advanced cancers. General study findings and limits: Both CD4+ and CD8+ T cell populations in blood had undergone clonal expansion by week 6 at 0.1 to 3.0 mg/kg. Partial responders receiving 0.1-3.0 mg/kg showed among the lowest clonal expansion.

Comment on this clone: Antigen specificity is unknown.

Any history of autoimmune disease or systemic immunosuppression disqualified patients. Repertoires were generated with immunoSEQ multiplex PCR, while TCRdb's copy carries only in-frame clones and drops some. In the table there are over 90,000 clones, nearly 90% of which are singletons. The germline gives CDR1 SEHNR, CDR2 FQNEAQ (reference sequence). This CDR3 comprises 16 residues. Trimming pared 6 bases from V and 10 bases from J, leaving 25 bases between. The chain combines TRBV7-9 with TRBJ2-1; D might be TRBD2 (8 bases). The sequence was collected from an adult with an advanced solid tumor such as melanoma, head and neck, liver or kidney cancer. This sample comprised CD4+ or CD8+ T cells sorted from blood, obtained in a trial of the OX40 agonist ivuxolimab. The CDR3 reads CASSPGGTRARVEQFF. In DNA form, the CDR3 reads TGTGCCAGCAGTCCAGGGGGGACTAGAGCGCGCGTGGAGCAGTTCTTC.